These 27 T cell receptor beta chains were all obtained from the same sample, sequenced in a study of blood T cell repertoires in COVID-19. Some clones are missing from TCRdb's copy, which holds only in-frame ones; the method was immunoSEQ multiplex PCR. This sample has 110,000 to 150,000 clones, with roughly 91% found just once. The sequenced sample consisted of peripheral blood. All receptors derive from a man in his 60s with active or convalescent COVID-19.

The V and J genes are TRBV4-1 and TRBJ2-1; 7 positions agree with TRBD1. Germline trimming cut 0 bases from V and 0 bases from J; bases unmatched to any gene: 5. In germline, CDR1 is MGHRA, CDR2 YSYEKL. This CDR3 spans 17 amino acids. The CDR3 loop reads CASSQDQGDSSYNEQFF. In DNA form, the CDR3 reads TGCGCCAGCAGCCAAGATCAGGGGGATAGCTCCTACAATGAGCAGTTCTTC.

CDR3 sequence reads: CAISEVGQEATQYF. The DNA for the CDR3 is TGTGCCATCAGTGAGGTAGGACAGGAAGCTACGCAGTATTTT. The rearrangement links TRBV10-3 to TRBJ2-3, with TRBD1 identical over 7 bases. Trimming took 2 bases from V and 8 from J; bases not matched to a gene: 7. There are 14 residues in the CDR3. The germline CDR1 and CDR2 sequences are ENHRY and SYGVKD.

V usage is TRBV6-5 and J usage is TRBJ1-1; TRBD1 might be the D (5 bases). V lost 2 bases, J lost 4 bases, and 11 bases lay in between. This CDR3 has 14 amino acids. Germline V gene data show CDR1 as MNHEY and CDR2 as SVGAGI. CDR3: CASSYQGRGTEAFF. CDR3 DNA: TGTGCCAGCAGTTACCAGGGCAGAGGCACTGAAGCTTTCTTT.

V is TRBV12-3 or TRBV12-4 and J is TRBJ2-3; D unclear. V was cut by 4 bases and J by 4 bases, with 6 bases left in between. The CDR3 contains 12 residues. The CDR3 region is CASSYSPDTQYF. The CDR3 DNA reads TGTGCCAGCAGTTATAGCCCAGATACGCAGTATTTT.

The chain couples TRBV18 to TRBJ2-3, with D unresolved. V shed 2 bases and J shed 2 bases, with 11 bases lying between them. Germline V gene lookup returns CDR1 KGHSH and CDR2 LQKENI. The CDR3 sequence is 15 residues long. The chain's CDR3 is CASSPEELYTDTQYF. As DNA, the CDR3 is TGTGCCAGCTCACCAGAAGAGCTTTACACAGATACGCAGTATTTT.

This clone was recorded only once. The chain carries TRBV24-1 and TRBJ2-1; the match to TRBD1 covers 9 bases. After removal of 3 bases from V and 6 bases from J, the junction contained 8 bases not matched to a gene. The CDR3 is 16 amino acids. Germline CDR1 reads KGHDR; CDR2 reads SFDVKD. The CDR3 bases are TGTGCCACCAGTGATCCGTCCCGGGACAGGGTCAATGAGCAGTTCTTC. The encoded protein is CATSDPSRDRVNEQFF.

The table lists this clone with a few counts. The chain is built from TRBV6-1 and TRBJ2-2, with a weak D call TRBD2 (6 bases). The CDR3 totals 14 residues. Trimming pared 0 bases from V and 5 bases from J, leaving 7 bases between. Per germline, CDR1 MNHNS and CDR2 SASEGT. CDR3 sequence: CASSEALATGELFF. The CDR3 nucleotides read TGTGCCAGCAGTGAAGCCCTAGCGACCGGGGAGCTGTTTTTT.

There are a few counts of this clone. This chain connects TRBV6-6 to TRBJ2-7; unclear D gene. The germline V gene encodes CDR1 MNHNY and CDR2 SVGAGI (reference sequence). The CDR3 totals 12 residues. The germline V and J ends were trimmed by 10 bases and 3 bases, with 13 bases remaining between them. The CDR3 sequence: CATRDNIYEQYF. The CDR3 DNA reads as TGTGCCACCCGAGACAATATCTACGAGCAGTACTTC.

DNA of the CDR3: TGTGCCAGCAGCGTAGATCCAGGGGTGGGGAATGAGCAGTTCTTC. Translated, it gives CASSVDPGVGNEQFF. V gene TRBV9 combines with J gene TRBJ2-1, with D perhaps TRBD1 (6 bases). In germline, CDR1 is SGDLS, CDR2 YYNGEE. Trimming left V 0 bases short and J 7 bases short, with 14 bases between. The CDR3 has 15 amino acids.

This chain connects TRBV4-3 to TRBJ2-3, with a possible D match to TRBD2 (6 bases). The CDR3 consists of 17 residues. V lost 2 bases to trimming and J lost 1 base, with 16 bases between them. Germline-derived CDR1 and CDR2 are LGHNA and YSLEER. The CDR3 loop is CASSQSPGSGGTDTQYF. CDR3 coding DNA: TGCGCCAGCAGCCAATCCCCAGGGTCGGGGGGCACAGATACGCAGTATTTT.

The rearrangement links TRBV6-5 to TRBJ1-4; the match to TRBD1 covers 8 bases. The CDR3 is 13 amino acids. J lost 7 bases, V lost 11 bases, and 9 bases had no gene match. Germline V gives CDR1 MNHEY, CDR2 SVGAGI. CDR3: CAARGRRGEKLFF. As DNA, the CDR3 is TGTGCCGCCAGGGGGCGCCGCGGTGAAAAACTGTTTTTT.

The chain combines TRBV9 with TRBJ2-7; TRBD1 matches at 10 bases. Germline-derived CDR1 and CDR2 are SGDLS and YYNGEE. Trimming at V came to 4 bases and at J to 6 bases, leaving 10 bases not matched to a gene. The CDR3 runs 15 residues. CDR3 nucleotides: TGTGCCAGCAGCATTGGGACAGGGGTGTTTTTCGAGCAGTACTTC. This gives the protein CASSIGTGVFFEQYF.

This rearrangement joins TRBV28 to TRBJ2-7; possible D gene TRBD2, 5 bases. The ends were cut back, 5 bases at V and 2 bases at J, with 19 bases in the middle. CDR1 is MDHEN, CDR2 SYDVKM, per germline. The CDR3 totals 16 residues. In DNA, the CDR3 is TGTGCCAGCAGTACCTTTGGACGGGGAAAGCCCTACGAGCAGTACTTC. It encodes CASSTFGRGKPYEQYF. Supplemented by reference TRBV28 and TRBJ2-7, the full variable domain reads DVKVTQSSRYLVKRTGEKVFLECVQDMDHENMFWYRQDPGLGLRLIYFSYDVKMKEKGDIPEGYSVSREKKERFSLILESASTNQTSMYLCASSTFGRGKPYEQYFGPGTRLTVT.

This rearrangement joins TRBV7-2 to TRBJ2-1; no clear D gene. V was trimmed by 6 bases and J by 0 bases, leaving 12 bases between them. Germline loops: CDR1 SGHTA, CDR2 FQGNSA. The CDR3 contains 15 residues. CDR3 DNA sequence: TGTGCCAGCAGTCCTGCTATAACCTCCTACAATGAGCAGTTCTTC. Protein product: CASSPAITSYNEQFF.

This chain uses TRBV27 with TRBJ2-5; 12 bases fit TRBD2. Trimming cost V 5 bases and J 5 bases; bases outside gene matches: 9. The CDR3 contains 16 residues. Germline V lookup: CDR1 MNHEY, CDR2 SMNVEV (reference sequence). In DNA form, the CDR3 reads TGTGCCAGCAGTCCCGCTAGCGGGAGGGCCCTGGAGACCCAGTACTTC. This gives the protein CASSPASGRALETQYF.

The chain carries TRBV9 and TRBJ2-7; 11 bases line up with TRBD2. CDR1 is SGDLS and CDR2 is YYNGEE in the germline V gene. V shed 3 bases, J shed 4 bases, and the junction held 3 bases outside the gene matches. The CDR3 is made up of 14 amino acids. CDR3 protein: CASSEGLAAYEQYF. CDR3 in DNA: TGTGCCAGCAGCGAGGGACTAGCGGCTTACGAGCAGTACTTC.

The rearrangement joins TRBV19 to TRBJ1-2; D is possibly TRBD1 (5 bases). CDR3 size: 14 residues. Trimming took 2 bases from V and 2 from J, leaving 9 bases between them. Germline lookup yields CDR1 LNHDA and CDR2 SQIVND (reference sequence). DNA for the CDR3: TGTGCCAGTAGTATAAGGAGGGACAACTATGGCTACACCTTC. Translating it yields CASSIRRDNYGYTF.

This CDR3 is CASRHVSGANVLTF. The CDR3 DNA sequence: TGTGCCAGCAGACATGTCTCTGGGGCCAACGTCCTGACTTTC. V and J are TRBV3-1 (or the pseudogene TRBV3-2) and TRBJ2-6; D call uncertain. Germline loops: CDR1 LGHDT, CDR2 YNNKEL (reference sequence). There are 14 residues in the CDR3. Trimming took off 6 bases at V and 0 bases at J, with 6 bases between the two ends.

The gene calls are TRBV5-6 and TRBJ2-2; D is perhaps TRBD1 (6 bases). CDR1 is SGHDT, CDR2 YYEEEE, per germline. This CDR3 region has 16 residues. Between the trimmed V and J ends, which lost 2 bases and 3 bases, there was a span of 14 bases. This CDR3 reads CASSFLGAQDTGELFF. CDR3 DNA: TGTGCCAGCAGCTTTCTGGGGGCGCAGGACACCGGGGAGCTGTTTTTT. The full variable domain, its missing parts supplied by reference TRBV5-6 and TRBJ2-2, is DAGVTQSPTHLIKTRGQQVTLRCSPKSGHDTVSWYQQALGQGPQFIFQYYEEEERQRGNFPDRFSGHQFPNYSSELNVNALLLGDSALYLCASSFLGAQDTGELFFGEGSRLTVL.

This clone was counted once. The chain carries TRBV7-8 and TRBJ2-7; perhaps TRBD2 as D (6 bases). Germline V gene data show CDR1 as SGHVS and CDR2 as FQNEAQ. This CDR3 is built from 15 residues. Trimming pared 5 bases from V and 1 base from J, leaving 15 bases between. CDR3 residues: CASSQWVGTSYEQYF. The CDR3 nucleotides read TGTGCCAGCAGCCAATGGGTCGGGACTTCCTACGAGCAGTACTTC.

The V gene is TRBV18, the J gene TRBJ1-5; a possible D gene is TRBD1 (6 bases). Germline V lookup: CDR1 KGHSH, CDR2 LQKENI. V gave up 3 bases and J gave up 0 bases, with 12 bases separating them. This CDR3 contains 16 residues. CDR3 protein: CASSPFQGYSNQPQHF. CDR3 sequence (DNA): TGTGCCAGCTCACCTTTTCAGGGGTATAGCAATCAGCCCCAGCATTTT.

This sequence joins TRBV28 and TRBJ2-7, with D unclear. The CDR3 extends over 14 amino acids. Germline V gene data show CDR1 as MDHEN and CDR2 as SYDVKM. Trimming stripped 5 bases from V and 5 bases from J, with 16 bases between. The CDR3 bases are TGTGCCAGCAGTCCGCTTACCACGCAGAACGAGCAGTACTTC. Translated, it gives CASSPLTTQNEQYF.

V usage is TRBV28 and J usage is TRBJ2-7, with D possibly TRBD1 on 6 matching bases. From germline, CDR1 is MDHEN and CDR2 SYDVKM. The CDR3 runs to 15 residues. V was clipped by 4 bases and J by 2 bases, with 15 bases between them. The CDR3 spells CASSSGVGAAYEQYF. DNA of the CDR3: TGTGCCAGCAGTTCTGGCGTGGGGGCAGCCTACGAGCAGTACTTC.

The chain employs TRBV7-2 and TRBJ2-4; 9 bases align to TRBD1. The CDR3 runs to 15 residues. With 5 bases clipped from V and 13 bases from J, the junction kept 15 bases outside the gene matches. Germline CDR1 is SGHTA and CDR2 is FQGNSA. CDR3 amino acids: CASSPRRTGDHSQYF. The CDR3 DNA reads TGTGCCAGCAGCCCGAGACGGACAGGGGACCACAGCCAGTACTTC.

This clone appeared once. V gene TRBV2 combines with J gene TRBJ1-2, with 10 positions matching TRBD1. CDR3 length: 14 amino acids. CDR1 SNHLY and CDR2 FYNNEI come from the germline V gene. After removal of 6 bases from V and 2 bases from J, the junction contained 3 bases not matched to a gene. CDR3 in DNA: TGTGCCAGCAGGGGACAGGGGAGCAACTATGGCTACACCTTC. Its protein is CASRGQGSNYGYTF.

V is TRBV4-2 and J is TRBJ1-4; TRBD1 might be the D (5 bases). CDR3 length: 17 amino acids. The germline V and J ends were trimmed by 0 bases and 1 base, with 12 bases remaining between them. The V gene's germline CDR1 is LGHNA and CDR2 YNFKEQ. The chain's CDR3 is CASSQEAQGLTNEKLFF. The CDR3 DNA follows: TGTGCCAGCAGCCAAGAAGCCCAGGGTTTAACTAATGAAAAACTGTTTTTT.

In this sample, this clone turned up a few times. The chain joins TRBV7-8 to TRBJ1-3; D unresolved. Germline V CDR1 and CDR2: SGHVS, FQNEAQ. This CDR3 contains 15 residues. Trimming took 1 base from V and 0 from J, leaving 7 bases between them. The chain's CDR3 is CASSLGGNSGNTIYF. DNA of the CDR3: TGTGCCAGCAGCTTAGGTGGCAACTCTGGAAACACCATATATTTT. Based on the CDR3 plus reference TRBV7-8 and TRBJ1-3, the full variable domain is GAGVSQSPRYKVAKRGQDVALRCDPISGHVSLFWYQQALGQGPEFLTYFQNEAQLDKSGLPSDRFFAERPEGSVSTLKIQRTQQEDSAVYLCASSLGGNSGNTIYFGEGSWLTVV.